This T cell receptor beta chain was documented in a study of CD8+CD57+ T cells in acquired aplastic anemia. As for the study in general: An average of roughly 2.9 ug of DNA was obtained from sorted CD4+ and CD8+ cells. Study-level points and caveats: Shared by patients and controls, roughly 28 CD8+ CDR3s were abundant in patients.

This clonotype was counted only a few times. What it recognizes is unknown. Using genomic DNA as the template, TCR beta VDJ and CDR3 profiling was carried out. MiXCR, run by TCRdb on the reads, gives a single entry per CDR3 protein. The data contain about 190,000 distinct CDR3 sequences, approximately 50% of them singletons. The V gene lost 0 bases and the J gene lost 0 bases, with 17 bases spanning the gap. Germline CDR1 MNHNY, CDR2 SVGAGI (reference sequence). This CDR3 is built from 19 residues. The sample was sorted CD4+, CD8+, or CD8+CD57+ T cells (not recorded which) from PBMCs. The chain couples TRBV6-6 to TRBJ1-4; TRBD1 might be the D (6 bases). This TCR derives from a human donor in good health, serving as a control. CDR3: CASSYSAGRGYATNEKLFF. DNA of the CDR3: TGTGCCAGCAGTTACTCAGCGGGCAGGGGATATGCAACTAATGAAAAACTGTTTTTT.